This T cell receptor beta chain was profiled in a study of regulatory T cells in long-lasting Graves disease. Study-wide points: TRBV28, TRBJ1-2 and TRBJ2-5 emerged as the favored segments in persistent disease.

As to this clonotype: Its cognate antigen is unknown.

Specified time point: newly diagnosed GD, antithyroid drugs for less than 3 months. TCR sequences were obtained from RNA taken from PBMCs. This CDR3 has 14 amino acids. Trimming cost V 7 bases and J 6 bases; bases outside gene matches: 5. Germline V lookup: CDR1 MNHNS, CDR2 SASEGT. Arm-PCR of CDR3 regions and iRepertoire HTBI primers were used to build TCR beta libraries. TCRdb independently ran MiXCR on the multiplex PCR reads; one entry per CDR3 protein. The sample holds about 220,000 distinct CDR3 sequences, around 18% seen once. This TCR was recovered from a female donor with Graves disease. This specimen consisted of peripheral blood mononuclear cells (PBMCs), obtained at new diagnosis, from a patient treated with antithyroid drugs. This sequence joins TRBV6-1 and TRBJ2-1; 11 bases agree with TRBD2. The CDR3 DNA reads TGTGCCAGCAAGGGACTAGCGGCTTTCAATGAGCAGTTCTTC. Its protein is CASKGLAAFNEQFF.